One T cell receptor beta chain is described in this entry. Its antigen is unidentified. The sample belongs to a study of T cell responses to AZD1222 COVID-19 vaccine. Study overall: The analysis combined second doses at about 4 or about 12 weeks. Study-level findings and limits: White British people made up most donors, females outnumbered males, and clonal diversity was possibly underestimated. AZD1222 recipients seropositive at baseline numbered only five to seven.

Measured with immunoSEQ multiplex PCR; TCRdb has only the in-frame clones, and not every one. Seen here are about 93,000 clones, around 85% observed once, and the top ten hold 6.3%. The V gene end was trimmed by 7 bases and the J gene end by 6 bases; junction bases not matched to a gene: 17. The CDR3 spans 16 residues. Germline-derived CDR1 and CDR2 are SQVTM and ANQGSEA. The V and J genes are TRBV29-1 and TRBJ1-1; 10 bases agree with TRBD1. The sequence came from an adult in good health. Specimen: peripheral blood, collected on day 0 of AZD1222 vaccination. CDR3 DNA sequence: TGCAGCGCCGTTGCGGTCCCGACAGGGGGCGAAGCTGAAGCTTTCTTT. Translated: CSAVAVPTGGEAEAFF. Full variable domain (missing parts from reference TRBV29-1 and TRBJ1-1): SAVISQKPSRDICQRGTSLTIQCQVDSQVTMMFWYRQQPGQSLTLIATANQGSEATYESGFVIDKFPISRPNLTFSTLTVSNMSPEDSSIYLCSAVAVPTGGEAEAFFGQGTRLTVV.